The clone carrying this T cell receptor (beta chain) appeared many times. Its antigen is still unknown. This sample was included in a study of T-cell reconstitution after alpha-beta-depleted transplantation in children. The TCRbeta library incorporated unique molecular identifiers. TCRdb fed the PCR reads into MiXCR, producing one record per CDR3 protein. Here the sample spans around 670,000 distinct CDR3 sequences, 13% being singletons. Germline CDR1 reads SGHTA; CDR2 reads FQGNSA. There are 15 residues in the CDR3. The trim removed 5 bases at V and 6 bases at J, leaving 7 bases unmatched. Notes on the study in general: T cells produced anew were the main source of T-cell counts and diversity one year after transplant.

The chain uses TRBV7-2 and TRBJ2-3; 11 bases match TRBD2. The receptor was isolated from a girl aged 2 to 9 with congenital amegakaryocytic thrombocytopenia, due to receive a stem cell transplant. This specimen consisted of PBMCs, obtained before TCRalphabeta/CD19-depleted stem cell transplant. The CDR3 reads CASSLFSGRADTQYF. In DNA, the CDR3 is TGTGCCAGCAGCCTATTTAGCGGGAGGGCGGATACGCAGTATTTT.